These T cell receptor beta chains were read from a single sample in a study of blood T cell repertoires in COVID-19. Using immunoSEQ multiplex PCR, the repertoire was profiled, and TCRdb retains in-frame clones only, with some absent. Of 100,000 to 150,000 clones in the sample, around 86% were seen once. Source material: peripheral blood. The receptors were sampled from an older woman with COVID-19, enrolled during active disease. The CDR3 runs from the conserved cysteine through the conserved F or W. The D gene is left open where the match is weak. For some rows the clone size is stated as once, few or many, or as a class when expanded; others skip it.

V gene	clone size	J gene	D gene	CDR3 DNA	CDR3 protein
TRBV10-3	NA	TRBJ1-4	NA	TGTGCCATCAGTGACGACATAACTAATGAAAAACTGTTTTTT	CAISDDITNEKLFF
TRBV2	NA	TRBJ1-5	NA	TGTGCCAGCAGTACAGGGATCAATCAGCCCCAGCATTTT	CASSTGINQPQHF
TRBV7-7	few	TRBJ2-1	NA	TGTGCTAGCAGCTTAGGGGGAATTCGGACACCCCTCCACAATGAGCAGTTCTTC	CASSLGGIRTPLHNEQFF
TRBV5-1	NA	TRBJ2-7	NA	TGCGCCAGCAGCTTGGATATATCGACAGATCAGTACTTC	CASSLDISTDQYF
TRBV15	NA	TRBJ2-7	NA	TGTGCCACCAGCAGAGGGGGACTCTCCTCCTACGAGCAGTACTTC	CATSRGGLSSYEQYF
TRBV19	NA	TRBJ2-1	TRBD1	TGTGCCAGTAGTGTAGAGGGACAGGGGTACAATGAGCAGTTCTTC	CASSVEGQGYNEQFF
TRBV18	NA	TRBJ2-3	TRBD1	TGTGCCAGCTCCCCAGGGACCAGGGGGCGTCAAGATACGCAGTATTTT	CASSPGTRGRQDTQYF
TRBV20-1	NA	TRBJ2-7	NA	TGCAGCGCAATACACCCGTACGAGCAGTACTTC	CSAIHPYEQYF
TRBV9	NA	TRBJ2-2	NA	TGTGCCAGCAGCCGGGACCACCGGAGGGCCGGGGAGCTGTTTTTT	CASSRDHRRAGELFF
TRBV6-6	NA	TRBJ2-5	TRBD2	TGTGCCAGCAGTTACCCCCGGACTAGCGACCCAGAGACCCAGTACTTC	CASSYPRTSDPETQYF
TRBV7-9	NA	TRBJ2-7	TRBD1	TGTGCCAGCAGCTTAGCGACAGGGGAGGTCGGCTACGAGCAGTACTTC	CASSLATGEVGYEQYF
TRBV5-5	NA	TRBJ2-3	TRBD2	TGTGCCAGCAGCTCGACCGGACTAGCGGTCGATACGCAGTATTTT	CASSSTGLAVDTQYF
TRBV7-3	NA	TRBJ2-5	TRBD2	TGTGCCAGCAGCTTAGCCGGGAGGGAGACCCAGTACTTC	CASSLAGRETQYF
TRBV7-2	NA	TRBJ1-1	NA	TGTGCCAGCAGCCGGGGTTGGAACACTGAAGCTTTCTTT	CASSRGWNTEAFF
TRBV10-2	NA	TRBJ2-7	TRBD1	TGCGCCAGCAGTAACCGGGACAGGGGCCTCGAGCAGTACTTC	CASSNRDRGLEQYF
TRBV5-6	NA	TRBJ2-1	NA	TGTGCCAGCAGCTTGACAGCCTACAATGAGCAGTTCTTC	CASSLTAYNEQFF
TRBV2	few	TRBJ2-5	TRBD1	TGTGCCAGCCAGTTAGGGGGGACAGGGCAAGAGACCCAGTACTTC	CASQLGGTGQETQYF
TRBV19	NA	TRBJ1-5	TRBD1	TGTGCCAGTAGCAGGACAGGGAACAATCAGCCCCAGCATTTT	CASSRTGNNQPQHF
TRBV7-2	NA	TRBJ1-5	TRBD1	TGTGCCAGCAGCTCCAGGGGGGAGCTTCTTAGCAATCAGCCCCAGCATTTT	CASSSRGELLSNQPQHF
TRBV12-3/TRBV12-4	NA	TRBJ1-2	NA	TGTGCCAGCAAACGATCGGAGACTTATGGCTACACCTTC	CASKRSETYGYTF
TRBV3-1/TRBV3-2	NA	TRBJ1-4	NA	TGTGCTAGCAGCCAAGAGGGCGTTGAAAAACTGTTTTTT	CASSQEGVEKLFF
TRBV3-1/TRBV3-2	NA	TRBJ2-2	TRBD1	TGTGCCAGCGGGAAGGGGGCTCCCGGGGAGCTGTTTTTT	CASGKGAPGELFF
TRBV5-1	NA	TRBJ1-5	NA	TGCGCCAGCAGCTTATATTCAGGGCCCAATCAGCCCCAGCATTTT	CASSLYSGPNQPQHF
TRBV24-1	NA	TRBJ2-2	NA	TGTGCCACCAGTGACCGGGCGAACACCGGGGAGCTGTTTTTT	CATSDRANTGELFF
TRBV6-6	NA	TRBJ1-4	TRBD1	TGTGCCAGCAGCCTCTCAGGGGGCGAAGAAAAACTGTTTTTT	CASSLSGGEEKLFF
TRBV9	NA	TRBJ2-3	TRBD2	TGTGCCAGCAGCGCAATCGGACTAGCGATGCAGTATTTT	CASSAIGLAMQYF
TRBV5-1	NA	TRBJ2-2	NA	TGCGCCAGCAGCTTGGATGTGGAGCTCACCGGGGAGCTGTTTTTT	CASSLDVELTGELFF
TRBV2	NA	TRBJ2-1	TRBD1	TGTGCCAGCAGCGGACAGGGGGGGTACAATGAGCAGTTCTTC	CASSGQGGYNEQFF
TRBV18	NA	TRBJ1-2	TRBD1	TGTGCCAGCTCACCTGGGACAGGGGACTATGGCTACACCTTC	CASSPGTGDYGYTF
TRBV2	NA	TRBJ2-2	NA	TGTGCCAGCAGTGCGGGGGGCCCCAACACCGGGGAGCTGTTTTTT	CASSAGGPNTGELFF
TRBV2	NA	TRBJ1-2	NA	TGTGCCAGCAGCCCTTCCGGGATCGGAGGCTACACCTTC	CASSPSGIGGYTF
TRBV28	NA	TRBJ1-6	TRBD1	TGTGCCACCCTCCTCCGGGACAGGGTTTCACCCCTCCACTTT	CATLLRDRVSPLHF
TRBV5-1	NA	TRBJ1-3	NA	TGCGCCAGCACCCAGGGCACGAGCTCTGGAAACACCATATATTTT	CASTQGTSSGNTIYF
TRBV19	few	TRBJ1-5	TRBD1	TGTGCCAGTAGTATGTTGACAGGGGACCCCCAGCATTTT	CASSMLTGDPQHF
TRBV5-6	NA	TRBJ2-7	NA	TGTGCCAGCCTTCGGGATTCGGGCGAGCAGTACTTC	CASLRDSGEQYF
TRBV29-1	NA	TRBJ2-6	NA	TGCAGCGCAGCGACGGACACCAACTCTGGGGCCAACGTCCTGACTTTC	CSAATDTNSGANVLTF
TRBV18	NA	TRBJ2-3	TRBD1	TGTGCCAGCTCACCAAGCGGACAGGGGGCTGCGCAGTATTTT	CASSPSGQGAAQYF
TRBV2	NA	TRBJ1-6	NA	TGTGCCAGCAGTCTCAATTCACCCCTCCACTTT	CASSLNSPLHF